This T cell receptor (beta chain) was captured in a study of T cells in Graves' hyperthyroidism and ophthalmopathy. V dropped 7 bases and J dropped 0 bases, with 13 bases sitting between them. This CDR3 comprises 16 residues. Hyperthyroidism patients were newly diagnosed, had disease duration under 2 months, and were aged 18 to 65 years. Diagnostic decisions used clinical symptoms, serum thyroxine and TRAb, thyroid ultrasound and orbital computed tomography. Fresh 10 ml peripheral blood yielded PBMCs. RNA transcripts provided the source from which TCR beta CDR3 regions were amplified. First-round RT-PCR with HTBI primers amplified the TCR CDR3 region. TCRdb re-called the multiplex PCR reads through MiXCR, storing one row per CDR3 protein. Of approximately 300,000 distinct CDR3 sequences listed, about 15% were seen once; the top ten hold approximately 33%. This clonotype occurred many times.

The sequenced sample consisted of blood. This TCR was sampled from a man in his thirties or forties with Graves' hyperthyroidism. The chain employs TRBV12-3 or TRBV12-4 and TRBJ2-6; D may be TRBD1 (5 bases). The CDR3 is CASTETVTSGANVLTF. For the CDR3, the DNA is TGTGCCAGCACCGAGACAGTGACCTCTGGGGCCAACGTCCTGACTTTC.